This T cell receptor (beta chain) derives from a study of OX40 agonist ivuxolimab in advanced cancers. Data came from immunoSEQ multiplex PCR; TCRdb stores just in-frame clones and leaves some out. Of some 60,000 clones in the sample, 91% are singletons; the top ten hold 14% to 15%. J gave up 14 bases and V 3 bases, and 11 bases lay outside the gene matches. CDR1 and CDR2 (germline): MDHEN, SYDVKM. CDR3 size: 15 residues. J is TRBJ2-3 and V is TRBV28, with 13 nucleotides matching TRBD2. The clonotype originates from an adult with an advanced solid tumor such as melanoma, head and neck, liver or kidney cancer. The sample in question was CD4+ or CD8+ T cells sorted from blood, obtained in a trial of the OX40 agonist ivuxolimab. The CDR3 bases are TGTGCCAGCAGTTTCACAACTAGCGGGAGGGCCGTGCTGTATTTT. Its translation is CASSFTTSGRAVLYF.